This entry features one T cell receptor (beta chain) sequence. This clonotype was seen a few times. Its antigen is still unknown. Base-call qualities are not available, and no considerably larger clone is one nucleotide away. V loses 5 bases of germline sequence and J loses 8 bases, and the interval between the two ends is 18 bases. The cysteine opens and the phenylalanine closes a CDR3 of 14 amino acids. Left in the record is the CDR3 DNA by itself, 42 bases read in frame from the first base. CDR1 SGHTA and CDR2 FQGTGA are derived from the germline V gene. This record comes from a study of identical twins (dated by TCRdb to the mid-2010s). Study-level background: To test whether fetal clonotypes persist, the study used deep sequencing on TCR alpha and beta repertoires from monozygotic twins, unrelated adults of various ages, and cord blood. To rule out contamination, the twin experiments were replicated at different times with different library preparation protocols. Results and caveats for the whole study, not just this receptor: Zero-insertion analyses could be partly confounded by invariant T cells such as MAIT and iNKT, though diverse VJ usage argued against such confounding for most clonotypes. Conclusions relied on cross-sectional statistical analysis, since the same donors could not be followed over many years. Excess twin sharing in beta out-of-frame sequences was weaker because fewer shared sequences lowered the signal-to-noise ratio. Fewer insertions were carried by abundant cord blood beta clonotypes, a similar but weaker trend appeared in young adult naive repertoires, and no such trend appeared in memory repertoires. In monozygotic twins, recombination models systematically underestimated out-of-frame TCR alpha sharing, but the models matched the sharing seen between unrelated individuals. Compared with coincidental sharing between unrelated individuals, out-of-frame TCR alpha sequences shared between twins had an excess of sequences with low generation probability.

Receptors were amplified or captured by 5' RACE. Instrument used: Illumina HiSeq 2000. Template switching added a universal primer binding site, and the final cDNA carried a unique molecular identifier that allowed TCR cDNA molecules to be counted accurately. Specific primers in the conserved constant-segment region were used to synthesize first-strand cDNA for TCR alpha and beta chains. To control for contamination, every cDNA library was double barcoded, receiving both a SMART-Mk sample barcode and Illumina barcodes. Two successive PCR steps introduced TruSeq adapter sequences along with Illumina sample barcodes. The Illumina HiSeq platform was used with custom primers to sequence TCR alpha and beta cDNA libraries. The source study handled its data this way. MiGEC processed the raw reads to extract unique molecular identifiers, while MiXCR was used to determine the CDR3 positions. Recombination models were inferred per individual with the repgenHMM and IGoR tools using an EM algorithm. The analysis of shared clonotypes was done with the tcR package in R, with sharing normalized by the product of cloneset sizes. Out-of-frame nonproductive sequences were analyzed to study raw recombination free of thymic and clonal selection effects. TCRdb reprocessed the public reads (quality trimming at Q25 with fastp, clone calling with MiXCR) and kept in-frame beta chains. One record per CDR3 amino acid sequence lists the most common genes and DNA. The V and J calls follow TCRdb's processing rather than the paper's. The sample data list about 240,000 distinct CDR3 sequences, and roughly a tenth of these were observed just once. The ten largest account for 9% to 10% of the sample.

Every donor was a healthy Caucasian. Miltenyi CD45RO+ enrichment and human naive T-cell isolation kits were used to isolate memory (CD45RO+) and naive T cells from PBMC. Sequencing was performed on memory T cells sorted from blood. The cell subset or site label corresponds to: CD45RO+ enriched T cells. The clonotype comes from a man aged 50-59 years in good health. Recombination joined TRBV7-3 with TRBJ1-2, with TRBD1 tentatively as D gene (6 bases match). The CDR3 here reads CASSPSWDIGGYTF. The DNA reads TGTGCCAGCAGCCCTTCATGGGACATCGGCGGCTACACCTTC. The full variable domain, completed from the reference TRBV7-3 and TRBJ1-2 proteins outside the CDR3, reads GAGVSQTPSNKVTEKGKYVELRCDPISGHTALYWYRQSLGQGPEFLIYFQGTGAADDSGLPNDRFFAVRPEGSVSTLKIQRTERGDSAVYLCASSPSWDIGGYTFGSGTRLTVV.